This TCR beta chain appears in the sequencing data of a study of graft-versus-host responses after intestinal transplantation. The wider study: Multivisceral, liver-intestinal, or isolated intestinal transplants were received by the recipients.

Measured with immunoSEQ multiplex PCR; TCRdb has only the in-frame clones, and not every one. The sample lists around 21,000 clones; 30% to 40% were seen once. This clone was counted between two and nine times. Responders (approximately 200,000, CFSE-labeled) were co-plated with approximately 200,000 irradiated, violet-dye-labeled stimulators. Proliferating CFSE-low CD3+CD4+ and CD3+CD8+ responders were sorted after the reaction. Germline loops: CDR1 MNHGY, CDR2 SVAAGI. The ends lost 6 bases at V and 9 bases at J; junction bases unmatched: 14. The CDR3 runs to 14 residues. The source is a human patient who received an intestinal transplant. This sequence joins TRBV6-9 and TRBJ2-7; 7 bases map to TRBD1. Sequencing was performed on alloreactive CD8+ T cells from a mixed lymphocyte reaction culture, taken before intestinal transplant. The subset denotes: CFSE-low proliferating T cells sorted from roughly six-day pre-transplant mixed lymphocyte reaction (GvH or HvG direction). CDR3 in amino acids: CASRPQGDPRGQYF. CDR3 sequence (DNA): TGTGCCAGCAGACCCCAGGGGGATCCCCGGGGGCAGTACTTC.